These T cell receptor beta chains were read from a single sample in a study of T cell responses to AZD1222 COVID-19 vaccine. Profiled with immunoSEQ multiplex PCR; TCRdb holds only in-frame clones, not every one. This sample yields some 200,000 clones, of which 80% to 95% are seen a single time; around 3% belongs to the top ten. Sequences were derived from peripheral blood, sampled 28 days after the second AZD1222 dose. The receptors come from an adult who received the AZD1222 COVID-19 vaccine. Each CDR3 is given with its conserved first and last residue. A D gene is named only where the DNA matches it firmly. A clone size is listed for some rows: how often the clone was seen (once, few, many), or a class if it is expanded.

.,TRBJ1-2,TRBV6-5,.,CASSYRRANYGYTF,TGTGCCAGCAGTTACCGAAGAGCTAACTATGGCTACACCTTC
TRBD1,TRBJ2-5,TRBV28,.,CASSLGTGELIETQYF,TGTGCCAGCAGTTTAGGAACAGGGGAATTGATAGAGACCCAGTACTTC
.,TRBJ1-5,TRBV28,.,CASSPFGQGSNQPQHF,TGTGCCAGCAGCCCTTTTGGGCAGGGAAGCAATCAGCCCCAGCATTTT
.,TRBJ1-3,TRBV7-2,.,CASGARLGAGNTIYF,TGTGCCAGCGGCGCTCGGCTGGGGGCTGGAAACACCATATATTTT
.,TRBJ2-1,TRBV5-1,.,CASSALAVSYNEQFF,TGCGCCAGCAGCGCATTAGCGGTCTCCTACAATGAGCAGTTCTTC
.,TRBJ1-1,TRBV18,few,CASSPRENTEAFF,TGTGCCAGCTCACCGAGAGAGAACACTGAAGCTTTCTTT
.,TRBJ2-3,TRBV9,.,CASSVATSTDTQYF,TGTGCCAGCAGCGTAGCGACTAGCACAGATACGCAGTATTTT
.,TRBJ1-1,TRBV19,.,CASAHVEEAFF,TGTGCCAGTGCCCACGTGGAGGAAGCTTTCTTT
TRBD2,TRBJ2-2,TRBV11-3,.,CASSLGEGNTGELFF,TGTGCCAGCAGCTTAGGGGAGGGGAACACCGGGGAGCTGTTTTTT
TRBD1,TRBJ2-1,TRBV29-1,once,CSVSGTGGIDEQFF,TGCAGCGTCTCCGGGACAGGGGGCATCGATGAGCAGTTCTTC
TRBD1,TRBJ2-1,TRBV25-1,.,CASSEGLRETGGRNEQFF,TGTGCCAGCAGTGAAGGGTTAAGGGAGACAGGGGGTCGCAATGAGCAGTTCTTC
TRBD2,TRBJ2-2,TRBV2,.,CASMVAGGANTGELFF,TGTGCCAGCATGGTAGCGGGAGGGGCGAACACCGGGGAGCTGTTTTTT
.,TRBJ1-3,TRBV7-9,.,CASSLEGGSGNTIYF,TGTGCCAGCAGCTTAGAGGGGGGTTCGGGAAACACCATATATTTT
.,TRBJ2-1,TRBV19,.,CASTIGAPGYNEQFF,TGTGCCAGTACCATCGGAGCCCCGGGGTACAATGAGCAGTTCTTC
TRBD1,TRBJ1-6,TRBV28,few,CASSWRGTGYSPLHF,TGTGCCAGCAGTTGGAGGGGGACAGGATATTCACCCCTCCACTTT
TRBD2,TRBJ2-5,TRBV28,.,CASSPLATSGRRTQYF,TGTGCCAGCAGCCCCTTGGCGACTAGCGGGAGGAGGACCCAGTACTTC
.,TRBJ1-5,TRBV18,.,CASSPGVSNQPQHF,TGTGCCAGCTCACCAGGGGTTAGCAATCAGCCCCAGCATTTT
.,TRBJ1-1,TRBV27,once,CASSYRLNTEAFF,TGTGCCAGCAGTTACAGGCTGAACACTGAAGCTTTCTTT
TRBD1,TRBJ1-1,TRBV20-1,.,CSASSGTGGSAFF,TGCAGTGCTAGTTCCGGGACAGGGGGCTCGGCTTTCTTT
.,TRBJ1-1,TRBV28,.,CASRLGGGSTEAFF,TGTGCCAGCAGACTGGGCGGGGGGAGCACTGAAGCTTTCTTT
.,TRBJ2-7,TRBV5-4,.,CASSSIGLGEQYF,TGTGCCAGCAGCTCGATAGGACTCGGCGAGCAGTACTTC
TRBD1,TRBJ2-7,TRBV28,.,CASSFMGQGVYEQYF,TGTGCCAGCAGTTTTATGGGACAGGGAGTTTACGAGCAGTACTTC
.,TRBJ2-7,TRBV18,.,CASSPPWDDSYEQYF,TGTGCCAGCTCACCACCATGGGACGACTCCTACGAGCAGTACTTC
.,TRBJ1-3,TRBV7-2,.,CASSLRGGGSGNTIYF,TGTGCCAGCAGCTTAAGGGGAGGTGGCTCTGGAAACACCATATATTTT
.,TRBJ2-5,TRBV5-1,.,CASSIAEGAETQYF,TGCGCCAGCAGCATCGCAGAGGGCGCAGAGACCCAGTACTTC
TRBD1,TRBJ2-7,TRBV18,once,CASSPTIDRGKREQYF,TGTGCCAGCTCCCCAACAATAGACAGGGGGAAACGTGAGCAGTACTTC
.,TRBJ1-2,TRBV2,.,CASRSTGANYGYTF,TGTGCCAGCAGGTCGACAGGAGCTAACTATGGCTACACCTTC
TRBD1,TRBJ1-5,TRBV19,.,CASSPSGTGSYSNQPQHF,TGTGCCAGTAGTCCGTCCGGGACAGGGAGTTATTCCAATCAGCCCCAGCATTTT
.,TRBJ2-2,TRBV5-6,few,CASSSGGLGPPGELFF,TGTGCCAGCAGCTCAGGCGGCCTCGGGCCCCCCGGGGAGCTGTTTTTT
.,TRBJ1-5,TRBV28,.,CASTLGAGHQPQHF,TGTGCCAGCACTCTGGGAGCAGGGCATCAGCCCCAGCATTTT
.,TRBJ1-1,TRBV6-6,.,CASSRGQGRTEAFF,TGTGCCAGCAGCCGCGGCCAAGGGAGGACTGAAGCTTTCTTT
.,TRBJ1-5,TRBV7-2,.,CASSWERGQPQHF,TGTGCCAGCAGCTGGGAGAGGGGGCAGCCCCAGCATTTT
.,TRBJ1-1,TRBV9,.,CASSVASTGEFTEAFF,TGTGCCAGCAGCGTAGCGTCTACGGGAGAATTCACTGAAGCTTTCTTT
TRBD2,TRBJ2-1,TRBV6-5,few,CASVRLAGGDNEQFF,TGTGCCAGCGTTCGACTAGCGGGAGGTGACAATGAGCAGTTCTTC
.,TRBJ2-7,TRBV19,.,CATTAKGSSYEQYF,TGTGCCACCACCGCAAAGGGGAGCTCCTACGAGCAGTACTTC
.,TRBJ2-5,TRBV7-9,.,CASSRDSSQVTQYF,TGTGCCAGCAGCCGGGACTCCTCCCAGGTGACCCAGTACTTC
TRBD1,TRBJ2-7,TRBV11-2,once,CASSLAVRTGGWGEQYF,TGTGCCAGCAGCTTAGCGGTCAGGACAGGGGGATGGGGCGAGCAGTACTTC
.,TRBJ1-1,TRBV6-1,few,CASSEGSSGTEAFF,TGTGCCAGCAGTGAAGGGTCCTCAGGAACTGAAGCTTTCTTT
.,TRBJ1-5,TRBV6-7,.,CASSYKSSPQHF,TGTGCCAGCAGTTACAAAAGCTCACCCCAGCATTTT
.,TRBJ2-7,TRBV7-2,.,CASSLTGQTGQYF,TGTGCCAGCAGCTTAACCGGACAGACCGGGCAGTACTTC
TRBD2,TRBJ2-1,TRBV4-2,once,CASSQPPGTSGYNEQFF,TGTGCCAGCAGCCAGCCCCCCGGGACTAGCGGCTACAATGAGCAGTTCTTC
.,TRBJ2-7,TRBV18,.,CASSPQGTEQYF,TGTGCCAGCTCACCACAGGGGACCGAGCAGTACTTC
.,TRBJ1-2,TRBV6-5,.,CASSSRAGYGYTF,TGTGCCAGCAGTTCTCGGGCGGGCTATGGCTACACCTTC
TRBD1,TRBJ1-6,TRBV28,.,CASSSGTGLNSPLHF,TGTGCCAGCAGTTCCGGGACAGGCCTTAATTCACCCCTCCACTTT
.,TRBJ2-7,TRBV4-3,.,CASSQDMKGSGVPSSYEQYF,TGCGCCAGCAGCCAAGATATGAAGGGTTCGGGCGTACCTAGCTCCTACGAGCAGTACTTC
TRBD2,TRBJ2-5,TRBV19,once,CASSLLTSGRRETQYF,TGTGCCAGTAGTCTCCTGACTAGCGGGAGGAGGGAGACCCAGTACTTC
.,TRBJ1-6,TRBV10-2,once,CASSGWGSSPLHF,TGCGCCAGCAGTGGGTGGGGTAGTTCACCCCTCCACTTT
.,TRBJ1-3,TRBV30,.,CAWGDGLSGNTIYF,TGTGCCTGGGGGGACGGACTCTCTGGAAACACCATATATTTT
.,TRBJ1-6,TRBV28,once,CASSPTSNNSPLHF,TGTGCCAGCAGCCCGACGTCGAATAATTCACCCCTCCACTTT
.,TRBJ2-1,TRBV2,.,CASSDPRDRGSREQFF,TGTGCCAGCAGTGATCCCCGTGATCGAGGTAGTCGTGAGCAGTTCTTC
.,TRBJ1-4,TRBV2,.,CASRQALSATNEKLFF,TGTGCCAGCAGACAGGCGTTATCTGCAACTAATGAAAAACTGTTTTTT
.,TRBJ2-7,TRBV11-2,.,CASSLVFQSSSYEQYF,TGTGCCAGCAGCTTAGTGTTCCAGTCGAGCTCCTACGAGCAGTACTTC
TRBD1,TRBJ2-3,TRBV5-1,.,CASSLADRVADTQYF,TGCGCCAGCAGCTTGGCCGACAGGGTAGCAGATACGCAGTATTTT
.,TRBJ2-7,TRBV11-2,.,CASSSDRPYEQYF,TGTGCCAGCAGCTCGGACAGACCCTACGAGCAGTACTTC
.,TRBJ1-2,TRBV5-1,.,CASSLSAGLNYGYTF,TGCGCCAGCAGCTTGAGTGCGGGACTGAACTATGGCTACACCTTC